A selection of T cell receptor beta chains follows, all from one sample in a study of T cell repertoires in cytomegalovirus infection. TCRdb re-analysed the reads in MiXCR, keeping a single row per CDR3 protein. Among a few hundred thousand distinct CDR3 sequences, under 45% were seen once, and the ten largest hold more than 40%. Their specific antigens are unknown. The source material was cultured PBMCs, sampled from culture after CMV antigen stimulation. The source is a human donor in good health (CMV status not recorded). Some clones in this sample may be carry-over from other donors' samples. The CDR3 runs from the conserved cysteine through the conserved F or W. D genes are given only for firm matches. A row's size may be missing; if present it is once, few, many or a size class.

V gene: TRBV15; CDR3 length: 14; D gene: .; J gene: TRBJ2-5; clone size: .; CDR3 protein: CATSSLAGGATQYF; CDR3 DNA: TGTGCCACCAGCAGTTTGGCAGGTGGGGCGACCCAGTACTTC
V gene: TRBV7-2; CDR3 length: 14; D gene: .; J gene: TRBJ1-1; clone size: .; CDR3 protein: CASRLGHMNTEAFF; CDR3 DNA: TGTGCCAGCCGACTGGGGCACATGAACACTGAAGCTTTCTTT
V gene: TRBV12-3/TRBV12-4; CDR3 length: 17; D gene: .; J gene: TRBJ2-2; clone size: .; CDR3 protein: CASSPNTGGGNTGELFF; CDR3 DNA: TGTGCCAGCAGTCCGAACACAGGGGGGGGGAACACCGGGGAGCTGTTTTTT
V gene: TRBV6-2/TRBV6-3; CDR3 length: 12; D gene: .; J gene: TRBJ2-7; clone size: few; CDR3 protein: CASINRAYEQYF; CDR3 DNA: TGTGCCAGCATCAACAGGGCCTACGAGCAGTACTTC
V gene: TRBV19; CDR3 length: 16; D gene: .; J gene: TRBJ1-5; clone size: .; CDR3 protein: CASSPLPEVSNQPQHF; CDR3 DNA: TGTGCCAGTAGCCCTCTCCCCGAGGTTAGCAATCAGCCCCAGCATTTT
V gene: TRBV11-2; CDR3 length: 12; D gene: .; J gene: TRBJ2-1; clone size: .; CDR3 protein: CASSHADGEQFF; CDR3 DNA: TGTGCCAGCAGCCACGCGGACGGTGAGCAGTTCTTC
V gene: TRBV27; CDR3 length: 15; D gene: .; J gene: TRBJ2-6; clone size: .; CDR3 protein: CASSSLVPGANVLTF; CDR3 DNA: TGTGCCAGCAGTTCGCTAGTCCCGGGGGCCAACGTCCTGACTTTC
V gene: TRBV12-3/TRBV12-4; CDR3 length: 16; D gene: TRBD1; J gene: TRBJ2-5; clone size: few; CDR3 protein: CASSSDRGLGQETQYF; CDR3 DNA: TGTGCCAGCAGTTCCGACAGGGGGCTCGGGCAAGAGACCCAGTACTTC
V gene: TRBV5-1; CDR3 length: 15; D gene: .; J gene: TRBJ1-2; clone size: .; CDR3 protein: CASSNPPAEQNGYTF; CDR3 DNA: TGCGCCAGCAGCAACCCCCCGGCAGAGCAAAATGGCTACACCTTC
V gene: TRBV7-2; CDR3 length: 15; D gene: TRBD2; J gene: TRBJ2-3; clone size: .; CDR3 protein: CASSLSRTSRLTQYF; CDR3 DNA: TGTGCCAGCAGCTTATCCCGGACTAGCCGACTCACGCAGTATTTT
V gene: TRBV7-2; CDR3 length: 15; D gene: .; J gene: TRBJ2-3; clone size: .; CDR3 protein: CASSLGGEDTDTQYF; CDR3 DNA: TGTGCCAGCAGCTTAGGTGGGGAGGATACAGATACGCAGTATTTT
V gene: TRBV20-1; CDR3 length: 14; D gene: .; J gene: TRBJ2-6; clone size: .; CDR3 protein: CSASDPSGANVLTF; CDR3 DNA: TGCAGTGCTAGTGACCCCTCTGGGGCCAACGTCCTGACTTTC